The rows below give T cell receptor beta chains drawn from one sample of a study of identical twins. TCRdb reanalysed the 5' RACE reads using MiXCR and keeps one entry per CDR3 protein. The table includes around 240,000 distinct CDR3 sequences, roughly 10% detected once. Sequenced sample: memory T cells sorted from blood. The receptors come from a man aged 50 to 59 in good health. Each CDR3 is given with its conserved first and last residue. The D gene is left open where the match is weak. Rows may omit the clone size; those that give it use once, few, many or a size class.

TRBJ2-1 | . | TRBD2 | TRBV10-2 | TGCGCCAGCAGGGCTAGCGGGGGGCGCAGCTCCTACAATGAGCAGTTCTTC | CASRASGGRSSYNEQFF
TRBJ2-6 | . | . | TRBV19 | TGTGCCAGTAGGGAGACAGGTACCGGGGCCAACGTCCTGACTTTC | CASRETGTGANVLTF
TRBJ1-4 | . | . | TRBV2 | TGTGCCAGCAGCCGCGGACAGGAAAAACTGTTTTTT | CASSRGQEKLFF
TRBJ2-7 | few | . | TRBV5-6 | TGTGCCAGCAGCTTGATCGGCCGCGGGACGGAATACGAGCAGTACTTC | CASSLIGRGTEYEQYF
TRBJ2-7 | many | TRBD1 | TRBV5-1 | TGCGCCAGCAGCTTGGTAAGACAGGGGGTTGACGAGCAGTACTTC | CASSLVRQGVDEQYF
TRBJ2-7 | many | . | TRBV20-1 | TGCAGTGCTACTAGCGATCGCGAGCAGTACTTC | CSATSDREQYF
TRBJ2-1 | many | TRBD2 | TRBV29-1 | TGCAGCGTAACTAGCGGGATCTACAATGAGCAGTTCTTC | CSVTSGIYNEQFF
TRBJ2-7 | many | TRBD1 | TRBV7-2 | TGTGCCAGCAGCTTCGGACAGGGGTTCTACGAGCAGTACTTC | CASSFGQGFYEQYF
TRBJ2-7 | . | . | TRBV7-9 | TGTGCTGTCCCTCGGGGCGCAAATTCCTACGAGCAGTACTTC | CAVPRGANSYEQYF
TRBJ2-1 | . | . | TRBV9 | TGTGCCAGCAGCGTTTACCCCAGTGGGAGCAGAGGGGGCTCCTACAATGAGCAGTTCTTC | CASSVYPSGSRGGSYNEQFF
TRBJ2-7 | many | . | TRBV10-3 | TGTGCCATCAGGGGGGAAAAGGGCAGGGCCTTATCCTACGAGCAGTACTTC | CAIRGEKGRALSYEQYF
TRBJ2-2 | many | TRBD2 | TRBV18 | TGTGCCAGCTCACGGCCCCTCCGGACTAGCGGCACCGGGGAGCTGTTTTTT | CASSRPLRTSGTGELFF
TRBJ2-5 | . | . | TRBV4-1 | TGCGCCAGCAGCCAAGGCCCCCTGGGAGAGACCCAGTACTTC | CASSQGPLGETQYF
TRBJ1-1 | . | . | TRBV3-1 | TGTGCCAGCAGCCAACGACCCCCAAGATCAGGGGCAGAGGGGCTGAACACTGAAGCTTTCTTT | CASSQRPPRSGAEGLNTEAFF
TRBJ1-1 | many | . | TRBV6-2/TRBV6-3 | TGTGCCAGCAGTTCGCCGTCCAGGGCCAACACTGAAGCTTTCTTT | CASSSPSRANTEAFF
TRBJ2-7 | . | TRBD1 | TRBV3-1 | TGTGCCAGCAGCTTTTCTGACAGGGGCTCCTACGAGCAGTACTTC | CASSFSDRGSYEQYF
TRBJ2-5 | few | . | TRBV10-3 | TGTGCCATCAGTGAGTCGACGGGGAAGGAGACCCAGTACTTC | CAISESTGKETQYF
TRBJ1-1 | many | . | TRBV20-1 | TGCAGTGCTAGCGACGGTGACACTGAAGCTTTCTTT | CSASDGDTEAFF
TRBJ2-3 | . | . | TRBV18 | TGTGCCAGCTCACCACCCTACGGAGATACGCAGTATTTT | CASSPPYGDTQYF
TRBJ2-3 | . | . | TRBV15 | TGTGCCACCAGCAAAAAATACGGACTGGGCACTTCAGATACGCAGTATTTT | CATSKKYGLGTSDTQYF
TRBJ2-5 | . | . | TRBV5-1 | TGCGCCAGCAATCCCGGTGGGGGCGAGGAGACCCAGTACTTC | CASNPGGGEETQYF
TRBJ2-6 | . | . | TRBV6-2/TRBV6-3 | TGTGCCAGCAGCCTAGGGGACTCTGGGGCCAACGTCCTGACTTTC | CASSLGDSGANVLTF
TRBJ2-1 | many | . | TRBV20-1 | TGCAGTGCTCTCAACCCCCGGGGGACCTACAATGAGCAGTTCTTC | CSALNPRGTYNEQFF
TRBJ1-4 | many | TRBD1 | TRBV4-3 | TGCGCCAGCAGCCAAGAGGACAGGGGAGGCGAAAAACTGTTTTTT | CASSQEDRGGEKLFF
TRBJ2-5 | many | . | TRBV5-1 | TGCGCCAGCAGCTTGGGAGGGCCGGGAGAGACCCAGTACTTC | CASSLGGPGETQYF
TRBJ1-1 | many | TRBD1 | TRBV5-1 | TGCGCCAGCAGCTTCTCCGCAGGGGGGAACACTGAAGCTTTCTTT | CASSFSAGGNTEAFF
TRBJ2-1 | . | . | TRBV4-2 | TGTGCCAGCAGCCAAGTTCGGGAGTCCTACAATGAGCAGTTCTTC | CASSQVRESYNEQFF
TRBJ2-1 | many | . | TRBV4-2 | TGTGCCAGCAGCCAAGCATTGCCTTACAATGAGCAGTTCTTC | CASSQALPYNEQFF
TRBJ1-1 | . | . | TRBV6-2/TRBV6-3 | TGTGCCAGCACCGTGGCAAACACTGAAGCTTTCTTT | CASTVANTEAFF
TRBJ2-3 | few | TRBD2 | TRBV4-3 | TGCGCCAGCAGCCAAGATCTACTAGCGAGCACAGATACGCAGTATTTT | CASSQDLLASTDTQYF
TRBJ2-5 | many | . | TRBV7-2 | TGTGCCAGCAGGGGGGTGGAGACCCAGTACTTC | CASRGVETQYF
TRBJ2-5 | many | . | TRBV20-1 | TGCAGTGCTAGAGTTCCGTACGCGGAGACCCAGTACTTC | CSARVPYAETQYF
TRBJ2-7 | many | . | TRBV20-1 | TGCAGTGCTAGATTACGGGGGTACGAGCAGTACTTC | CSARLRGYEQYF
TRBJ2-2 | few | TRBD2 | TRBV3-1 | TGTGCCAGCAGCCTATCTAGCGGGGGGGCCGGGGAGCTGTTTTTT | CASSLSSGGAGELFF
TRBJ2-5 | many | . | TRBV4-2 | TGTGCCAGCAGCCCTGGTCCCGAGGGGACCCAGTACTTC | CASSPGPEGTQYF
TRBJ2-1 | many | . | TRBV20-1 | TGCAGTGCTAGAGGCGGACAGTCCATGAATGAGCAGTTCTTC | CSARGGQSMNEQFF